The 30 T cell receptor beta chains below all came from one sample that was sequenced in a study of T cells in Graves' hyperthyroidism and ophthalmopathy. Using RNA transcripts as the source, TCR beta CDR3 regions were amplified. The HTBI primer set served for first-round RT-PCR of the TCR CDR3. TCRdb reprocessed the multiplex PCR reads via MiXCR and lists one record per CDR3 protein. The sample has 500,000 to 600,000 distinct CDR3 sequences; about 43% are singletons. Material: peripheral blood or thyroid tissue (not recorded which). These receptors were obtained from an adult woman with Graves' disease, either hyperthyroidism or ophthalmopathy (not recorded which).

This clonotype was seen a few times. The chain combines TRBV28 with TRBJ1-4; 8 nucleotides agree with TRBD1. This CDR3 has 14 amino acids. J was trimmed by 6 bases and V by 6 bases; bases with no gene match: 6. Germline V CDR1 and CDR2: MDHEN, SYDVKM. The CDR3 bases are TGTGCCAGCAGACTACAGGGGGGGGATGAAAAACTGTTTTTT. Amino acid sequence: CASRLQGGDEKLFF.

This clonotype was recorded many times. The chain uses TRBV5-1 and TRBJ2-6, with 12 bases identical to TRBD1. The V gene's germline CDR1 is SGHRS and CDR2 YFSETQ. The CDR3 has 16 amino acids. V lost 5 bases and J lost 4; bases outside the gene matches: 4. The CDR3 loop is CASRGQGASGANVLTF. The CDR3, as DNA: TGCGCCAGCAGGGGACAGGGGGCTTCGGGGGCCAACGTCCTGACTTTC.

In this sample, this clonotype turned up many times. The chain combines TRBV6-5 with TRBJ1-6, with 7 bases identical to TRBD1. Germline CDR1 is MNHEY and CDR2 is SVGAGI. This CDR3 is 18 amino acids long. Losses at the gene ends were 0 bases for V and 9 bases for J; bases not matched to a gene: 14. The CDR3 bases are TGTGCCAGCAGTTACTCTCAACCCGGGACAGAACGGGGTTCACCCCTCCACTTT. Protein sequence: CASSYSQPGTERGSPLHF.

This clonotype has at least ten counts. This rearrangement joins TRBV12-3 or TRBV12-4 to TRBJ2-5, with D perhaps assigned TRBD1 or TRBD2 (5 bases each). The length of the CDR3 is 16 residues. The germline V and J ends were trimmed by 5 bases and 7 bases, with 23 bases remaining between them. The CDR3 reads CASSPLLGPRVGTQYF. The CDR3 DNA reads as TGTGCCAGCAGTCCCCTGTTGGGACCCCGGGTAGGGACCCAGTACTTC.

This clonotype was recorded a few times. The chain joins TRBV10-1 to TRBJ1-1; D gene unclear. The CDR3 length is 13 residues. The germline V gene encodes CDR1 WNHNN and CDR2 SYGVQD (reference sequence). V was clipped by 4 bases and J by 6 bases, with 12 bases between them. CDR3 sequence: CASSALGRSEAFF. CDR3 nucleotides: TGCGCCAGCAGTGCCCTAGGGCGCTCTGAAGCTTTCTTT.

This clonotype was detected once. This rearrangement joins TRBV12-3 or TRBV12-4 to TRBJ1-2, with a weak D call TRBD1 (5 bases). The length of the CDR3 is 14 residues. V dropped 3 bases and J dropped 1 base, with 9 bases sitting between them. CDR3 amino acids: CASSLGQLNYGYTF. DNA for the CDR3: TGTGCCAGCAGTTTGGGGCAGCTTAACTATGGCTACACCTTC.

V gene TRBV2 combines with J gene TRBJ1-2, with TRBD1 identical over 12 bases. V lost 8 bases and J lost 5; bases outside the gene matches: 12. The CDR3 extends over 16 amino acids. CDR1 SNHLY and CDR2 FYNNEI come from the germline V gene. This chain's CDR3 is CASLNAGTGGEYGYTF. CDR3 DNA sequence: TGTGCCAGCCTTAACGCGGGGACAGGGGGCGAGTATGGCTACACCTTC. Looking up the rest from reference TRBV2 and TRBJ1-2 gives the full variable domain: EPEVTQTPSHQVTQMGQEVILRCVPISNHLYFYWYRQILGQKVEFLVSFYNNEISEKSEIFDDQFSVERPDGSNFTLKIRSTKLEDSAMYFCASLNAGTGGEYGYTFGSGTRLTVV.

A word on this clonotype: The germline gene is not matched at one end of the junction; a read error may be the cause. The genes are TRBV7-4 and TRBJ1-1, with D uncertain. CDR3 length: 17 residues. The germline V gene has CDR1 SGHVT and CDR2 SQSDAQ. DNA of the CDR3: TGTGCCAGCAGCTTAGGGCCCAGGACTCACGATAACACCGAAGCTTTCTTT. The encoded protein is CASSLGPRTHDNTEAFF.

This clonotype has just one count. This may be a read error, as it is one base from a much larger clone. The V call is TRBV6-1, the J call TRBJ1-1; D is unresolved. The CDR3 is made up of 12 amino acids. Per germline, CDR1 MNHNS and CDR2 SASEGT. With 2 bases removed from V and 7 bases from J, the gap between germline ends came to 8 bases. CDR3 amino acids: CASSEWCSEAFF. The DNA of the CDR3 is TGTGCCAGCAGTGAATGGTGCAGTGAAGCTTTCTTT.

In its sample, this clonotype was seen many times. This chain uses TRBV20-1 with TRBJ2-5; 9 nucleotides match TRBD2. Trimming at V came to 4 bases and at J to 2 bases, leaving 20 bases not matched to a gene. CDR1 is DFQATT, CDR2 SNEGSKA, per germline (reference sequence). The CDR3 runs to 19 residues. CDR3 residues: CSANFPASGIIFAQETQYF. In DNA form, the CDR3 reads TGCAGTGCTAACTTCCCAGCTAGCGGGATCATATTTGCACAAGAGACCCAGTACTTC.

The sample holds many counts of this clonotype. The CDR3 spells CASSYLTGRDTEAFF. The CDR3 nucleotides are TGCGCCAGCAGCTACCTGACAGGGCGGGACACTGAAGCTTTCTTT. V gene TRBV5-1 combines with J gene TRBJ1-1; 7 nucleotides match TRBD1. Germline V CDR1 and CDR2: SGHRS, YFSETQ. The J segment lost 3 bases and the V segment lost 3 bases, leaving 8 bases of the junction unmatched. The CDR3 contains 15 residues.

With regard to this clonotype: One end of the junction does not line up with germline, which may come from a read error. The V gene is TRBV29-1, the J gene TRBJ1-1; 9 nucleotides line up with TRBD1. From germline, CDR1 is SQVTM and CDR2 ANQGSEA. CDR3 length equals 13 residues. CDR3 in amino acids: CSVSGTGRTEAFF. The DNA for the CDR3 is TGCAGCGTTTCCGGGACAGGGAGGACTGAAGCCTTCTTT. The full variable domain, with the rest looked up from reference TRBV29-1 and TRBJ1-1, is SAVISQKPSRDICQRGTSLTIQCQVDSQVTMMFWYRQQPGQSLTLIATANQGSEATYESGFVIDKFPISRPNLTFSTLTVSNMSPEDSSIYLCSVSGTGRTEAFFGQGTRLTVV.

V gene TRBV20-1 combines with J gene TRBJ1-2; the D gene is possibly TRBD1 (5 bases). The germline V and J ends were trimmed by 6 bases and 8 bases, with 16 bases remaining between them. Germline V gives CDR1 DFQATT, CDR2 SNEGSKA (reference sequence). This CDR3 has 12 amino acids. CDR3 sequence reads: CSADRDQRGYTF. The CDR3 bases are TGCAGTGCGGACCGGGACCAGCGGGGCTACACCTTC.

In regard to this clonotype: Given a much more abundant clone one base away, this may be a read error. The chain uses TRBV11-2 and TRBJ2-7, with D possibly TRBD1 on 6 matching bases. The CDR3 loop spans 14 amino acids. Looked up from germline, CDR1 is SGHAT and CDR2 is FQNNGV. The CDR3 coding sequence is TGTGCCAGCAGCAAATATCGGGACACCTACGAGCATTACTTC. Amino acids: CASSKYRDTYEHYF.

The chain combines TRBV2 with TRBJ1-4; maybe TRBD1 (6 bases). The CDR3 runs 14 residues. Trimming pared 4 bases from V and 9 bases from J, leaving 15 bases between. Germline V lookup: CDR1 SNHLY, CDR2 FYNNEI. This chain's CDR3 is CASSAPGDRQKLFF. In nucleotides, the CDR3 is TGTGCCAGCAGTGCCCCAGGGGACCGGCAAAAACTGTTTTTT.

This clonotype occurred many times. The rearrangement uses TRBV20-1 and TRBJ1-2; 8 bases are a match to TRBD1. J was trimmed by 4 bases and V by 3 bases; bases with no gene match: 16. The CDR3 sequence is 17 residues long. From germline, CDR1 is DFQATT and CDR2 SNEGSKA (reference sequence). The CDR3 loop is CSARVGQGAGGPYGYTF. CDR3 sequence (DNA): TGCAGTGCTAGGGTGGGGCAAGGCGCAGGGGGCCCCTATGGCTACACCTTC.

CDR3 sequence (DNA): TGCAGTGCTAGTGAGGGGGTCGATGAAAAACTGTTTTTT. Protein sequence: CSASEGVDEKLFF. The V call is TRBV20-1, the J call TRBJ1-4; the D gene is possibly TRBD1 (6 bases). Trimming cost V 3 bases and J 6 bases, with 11 bases left between them. Germline V gene lookup returns CDR1 DFQATT and CDR2 SNEGSKA (reference sequence). This CDR3 contains 13 residues.

The J gene is TRBJ2-5, the V gene TRBV20-1; no clear D. The J call is in doubt because the DNA end fits TRBJ2-1 better. CDR3 length equals 14 residues. Germline V gene sequence: CDR1 DFQATT, CDR2 SNEGSKA (reference sequence). CDR3 region: CSAKKGSIPKEQFF. CDR3 nucleotide sequence: TGCAGTGCTAAGAAAGGGTCAATACCGAAAGAGCAGTTCTTC.

This rearrangement joins TRBV11-2 to TRBJ1-2; 8 bases fit TRBD1. Germline V gene sequence: CDR1 SGHAT, CDR2 FQNNGV. CDR3 length: 13 amino acids. J lost 6 bases, V lost 6 bases, and 6 bases had no gene match. CDR3 in DNA: TGTGCCAGCAGGTTGACAGGGGAGAATGGCTACACCTTC. Amino acids: CASRLTGENGYTF. Supplemented by reference TRBV11-2 and TRBJ1-2, the full variable domain reads EAGVAQSPRYKIIEKRQSVAFWCNPISGHATLYWYQQILGQGPKLLIQFQNNGVVDDSQLPKDRFSAERLKGVDSTLKIQPAKLEDSAVYLCASRLTGENGYTFGSGTRLTVV.

This clonotype appeared a few times. The chain is built from TRBV7-2 and TRBJ1-6; 8 nucleotides align to TRBD1. J lost 9 bases, V lost 1 base, and 5 bases had no gene match. The CDR3 loop spans 15 amino acids. CDR1 and CDR2 from the germline V gene are SGHTA and FQGNSA. CDR3 DNA sequence: TGTGCCAGCAGCTTAGAGTGGGACAGGTCTTCACCCCTCCACTTT. It encodes CASSLEWDRSSPLHF.

In this sample, this clonotype turned up many times. Here the CDR3 reads CSARPGVDQETQYF. The CDR3 DNA reads as TGCAGTGCTAGGCCGGGAGTTGACCAAGAGACCCAGTACTTC. The genes are TRBV20-1 and TRBJ2-5, with D possibly TRBD2 on 6 matching bases. V was pared by 3 bases and J by 0 bases, with 11 bases between. This CDR3 comprises 14 residues. In germline, CDR1 is DFQATT, CDR2 SNEGSKA (reference sequence).

The chain links TRBV15 to TRBJ2-5; weak D call: TRBD1 (5 bases). Trimming shortened V by 1 base and J by 1 base, and 13 bases separated the two germline ends. Germline V CDR1 and CDR2: LNHNV, YYDKDF (reference sequence). This CDR3 region has 16 residues. CDR3 region: CATSRGMRTLQETQYF. For the CDR3, the DNA is TGTGCCACCAGCAGAGGGATGAGGACACTCCAAGAGACCCAGTACTTC.

This clonotype was observed a handful of times. Written as DNA, the CDR3 is TGTGCCAGCAGTTTAGCGAGACAGGGGGAGTACTTC. Protein product: CASSLARQGEYF. This chain links TRBV12-3 or TRBV12-4 with TRBJ2-7; TRBD1 aligns across 9 bases. Unmatched junction bases numbered 2, after V lost 0 bases and J lost 11 bases. The CDR3 has 12 residues.

This clonotype was counted ten times or more. V is TRBV19 and J is TRBJ1-5; D remains ambiguous. Germline CDR1 reads LNHDA; CDR2 reads SQIVND (reference sequence). V lost 3 bases to trimming and J lost 4 bases, with 19 bases between them. This CDR3 is 17 amino acids long. CDR3 residues: CASSISVWRQRNQPQHF. The CDR3 DNA reads as TGTGCCAGTAGTATTTCGGTATGGAGGCAGAGAAATCAGCCCCAGCATTTT.

This clonotype was observed a single time. The V gene is TRBV11-2, the J gene TRBJ1-2, with a possible D match to TRBD1 (6 bases). The CDR3 covers 14 residues. Germline V gene sequence: CDR1 SGHAT, CDR2 FQNNGV. Trimming took off 5 bases at V and 4 bases at J, with 14 bases between the two ends. CDR3 DNA: TGTGCCAGCAGCCTGCGCCGGGGGCCCTATGGCTACACCTTC. It specifies CASSLRRGPYGYTF. Drawing the rest from reference TRBV11-2 and TRBJ1-2, the complete variable domain is EAGVAQSPRYKIIEKRQSVAFWCNPISGHATLYWYQQILGQGPKLLIQFQNNGVVDDSQLPKDRFSAERLKGVDSTLKIQPAKLEDSAVYLCASSLRRGPYGYTFGSGTRLTVV.

This clonotype was picked up many times. This chain connects TRBV4-1 to TRBJ2-5, with TRBD2 as a possible D gene (5 bases). CDR3 length equals 13 residues. Trimming cost V 4 bases and J 5 bases, with 11 bases left between them. Germline values: CDR1 MGHRA, CDR2 YSYEKL. The CDR3 spells CASSPRTAETQYF. The CDR3 region has the DNA TGCGCCAGCAGCCCCCGGACTGCGGAGACCCAGTACTTC.

Many counts were recorded for this clonotype. The chain employs TRBV6-5 and TRBJ1-3, with D unresolved. The CDR3 length is 17 residues. The V end was cut by 0 bases, the J end by 0 bases, with 12 bases between. The germline V gene encodes CDR1 MNHEY and CDR2 SVGAGI. Here the CDR3 reads CASSYSIDLSSGNTIYF. CDR3 sequence (DNA): TGTGCCAGCAGTTACTCGATCGATTTAAGCTCTGGAAACACCATATATTTT.

The chain recombines TRBV2 with TRBJ2-3, with 9 nucleotides matching TRBD2. Germline values: CDR1 SNHLY, CDR2 FYNNEI. V dropped 8 bases and J dropped 2; count of bases not matched to a gene: 8. CDR3 length: 15 residues. This CDR3 is CASVRLAANTDTQYF. The CDR3 bases are TGTGCCAGCGTTAGACTAGCGGCTAACACAGATACGCAGTATTTT.

In this sample, this clonotype turned up many times. The chain has TRBV7-9 and TRBJ1-3, with 7 nucleotides matching TRBD1. The CDR3 covers 16 residues. J lost 1 base, V lost 4 bases, and 7 bases had no gene match. The germline CDR1 and CDR2 sequences are SEHNR and FQNEAQ (reference sequence). The CDR3 protein is CASSSTGFHSGNTIYF. CDR3 in DNA: TGTGCCAGCAGCTCGACAGGGTTCCATTCTGGAAACACCATATATTTT.

This clonotype was counted only a few times. Written as DNA, the CDR3 is TGTGCCAGCAGTGAAAACGGGAGGAATGGCTACACCTTC. This gives the protein CASSENGRNGYTF. The V and J genes are TRBV2 and TRBJ1-2; no clear D. Germline V gene data show CDR1 as SNHLY and CDR2 as FYNNEI. Trimming left V 2 bases short and J 6 bases short, with 10 bases between. The CDR3 totals 13 residues.